One sample yielded the 24 T cell receptor beta chains listed below, sequenced in a study of blood T cell repertoires in COVID-19. TCRdb's copy holds only in-frame clones and misses some; the assay was immunoSEQ multiplex PCR. The sample shows 70,000 to 90,000 clones, around 90% of them seen only once. Sequencing was done on a sample of peripheral blood. These receptors were taken from a man aged 45-60 years with acute or convalescent COVID-19.

The rearrangement uses TRBV2 and TRBJ2-1, with D tentatively TRBD2 (6 bases). V lost 3 bases, J lost 3 bases, and 18 bases lay in between. The CDR3 sequence is 17 residues long. CDR1 SNHLY and CDR2 FYNNEI come from the germline V gene. The CDR3 region has the DNA TGTGCCAGCAGTGACCGTCTATCCGGGACTGGCTACAATGAGCAGTTCTTC. This translates into CASSDRLSGTGYNEQFF.

A few counts support this clone. J is TRBJ1-1 and V is TRBV5-1; weak D call: TRBD1 (6 bases). The V end lost 4 bases, the J end lost 1 base, and 17 bases lay between the germline ends. The CDR3 is 16 residues long. Germline lookup yields CDR1 SGHRS and CDR2 YFSETQ. In DNA, the CDR3 is TGCGCCAGCAGCGTACAACCGACAGGAAAGAACACTGAAGCTTTCTTT. It specifies CASSVQPTGKNTEAFF.

V usage is TRBV19 and J usage is TRBJ1-2; 8 nucleotides match TRBD1. J gave up 8 bases and V 6 bases, and 11 bases lay outside the gene matches. Germline V gene lookup returns CDR1 LNHDA and CDR2 SQIVND (reference sequence). The CDR3 length is 14 residues. CDR3 DNA: TGTGCCAGTAGACTCGGACAGGGCGTACGAGGCTACACCTTC. Protein sequence: CASRLGQGVRGYTF.

The genes are TRBV30 and TRBJ2-7, with 8 bases identical to TRBD1. The junction had 15 bases not matched to a gene; V was cut back by 3 bases and J by 11 bases. CDR3 length equals 14 residues. Germline CDR1 and CDR2: GTSNPN and SVGIG (reference sequence). The CDR3 DNA reads as TGTGCCTGGAGGGACAGGGCGAAAACTTCGGGGGAGTACTTC. Translation: CAWRDRAKTSGEYF.

The CDR3 sequence is CASSLAFLEYQETQYF. In DNA, the CDR3 is TGCGCCAGCAGCTTGGCCTTTCTGGAGTACCAAGAGACCCAGTACTTC. The chain carries TRBV5-1 and TRBJ2-5; D not resolved. This CDR3 is built from 16 residues. Deletions cut 0 bases from V and 0 bases from J, with 12 bases between. CDR1 SGHRS and CDR2 YFSETQ come from the germline V gene.

The rearrangement links TRBV3-1 (or the pseudogene TRBV3-2) to TRBJ2-1; TRBD2 might be the D (5 bases). Between the trimmed V and J ends, which lost 4 bases and 7 bases, there was a span of 14 bases. Germline V gene data show CDR1 as LGHDT and CDR2 as YNNKEL (reference sequence). The CDR3 runs 14 residues. The CDR3 loop is CASSRKGVVNEQFF. The CDR3 coding sequence is TGTGCCAGCAGCCGAAAGGGAGTAGTTAATGAGCAGTTCTTC.

The V gene is TRBV2, the J gene TRBJ1-1, with 7 bases identical to TRBD1. Germline loops: CDR1 SNHLY, CDR2 FYNNEI. The CDR3 spans 14 residues. Trimming cost V 5 bases and J 3 bases; bases outside gene matches: 6. The chain's CDR3 is CASSRPTGDTEAFF. DNA of the CDR3: TGTGCCAGCAGTAGACCCACAGGGGACACTGAAGCTTTCTTT.

The CDR3 DNA sequence: TGTGCCAGCAGTTACTCGATGGAAGGGGGCAATCAGCCCCAGCATTTT. Residues: CASSYSMEGGNQPQHF. The chain carries TRBV6-5 and TRBJ1-5; a possible D gene is TRBD1 (5 bases). The CDR3 runs to 16 residues. Germline CDR1 is MNHEY and CDR2 is SVGAGI. Trimming left V 0 bases short and J 2 bases short, with 11 bases between.

The J gene is TRBJ2-2, the V gene TRBV5-8; D gene ambiguous. Trimming left V 2 bases short and J 2 bases short, with 4 bases between. The CDR3 is 13 residues long. In germline, CDR1 is SGHTS, CDR2 YDEGEE. The DNA for the CDR3 is TGTGCCAGCAGCTTCGGTAACACCGGGGAGCTGTTTTTT. Protein sequence: CASSFGNTGELFF.

This clone is a singleton in its sample. The chain links TRBV30 to TRBJ1-5; D perhaps matches TRBD1 (5 bases). The V gene's germline CDR1 is GTSNPN and CDR2 SVGIG (reference sequence). The CDR3 extends over 13 amino acids. Trimming pared 0 bases from V and 7 bases from J, leaving 10 bases between. The CDR3 nucleotides read TGTGCCTGGAGTGTTTCAGGGCCCCAGCCCCAGCATTTT. Encoded protein: CAWSVSGPQPQHF.

The chain couples TRBV5-1 to TRBJ2-7, with 8 nucleotides matching TRBD1. This CDR3 contains 13 residues. The germline V gene has CDR1 SGHRS and CDR2 YFSETQ. J gave up 5 bases and V 5 bases, and 6 bases lay outside the gene matches. For the CDR3, the DNA is TGCGCCAGCAGGTCAGGGGGCTGGGACGAGCAGTACTTC. Amino acids: CASRSGGWDEQYF.

This chain links TRBV19 with TRBJ1-2; unclear D gene. Per germline, CDR1 LNHDA and CDR2 SQIVND (reference sequence). The CDR3 is 13 amino acids. V was trimmed by 6 bases and J by 8 bases, leaving 16 bases between them. The CDR3 region is CASSQEEGNGYTF. The CDR3 DNA follows: TGTGCCAGTAGCCAAGAAGAGGGCAACGGCTACACCTTC.

V usage is TRBV6-4 and J usage is TRBJ2-3, with TRBD1 matching 8 bases. Per the germline V gene, CDR1 is MRHNA and CDR2 is SNTAGT. The CDR3 is 15 amino acids. The V gene end was trimmed by 3 bases and the J gene end by 4 bases; junction bases not matched to a gene: 6. CDR3 protein: CASSERQGLADTQYF. The DNA for the CDR3 is TGTGCCAGCAGTGAAAGACAGGGGCTTGCAGATACGCAGTATTTT.

The J gene is TRBJ1-2, the V gene TRBV15; a possible D gene is TRBD1 (6 bases). Germline CDR1 reads LNHNV; CDR2 reads YYDKDF (reference sequence). The CDR3 has 12 residues. V lost 3 bases and J lost 4, with 6 bases in between. Here the CDR3 reads CATSRDSYGYTF. The CDR3 DNA reads as TGTGCCACCAGCAGGGACAGCTATGGCTACACCTTC.

This chain joins TRBV5-4 and TRBJ2-7; 10 bases map to TRBD1. The CDR3 consists of 14 residues. J lost 2 bases, V lost 3 bases, and 2 bases had no gene match. From germline, CDR1 is SGHNT and CDR2 YYREEE (reference sequence). CDR3 region: CASSSGQGPYEQYF. As DNA, the CDR3 is TGTGCCAGCAGCTCGGGACAGGGGCCCTACGAGCAGTACTTC.

V and J are TRBV3-1 (or the pseudogene TRBV3-2) and TRBJ2-1; the D is unclear. The CDR3 runs to 11 residues. The germline CDR1 and CDR2 sequences are LGHDT and YNNKEL (reference sequence). With 10 bases removed from V and 3 bases from J, the gap between germline ends came to 7 bases. CDR3 amino acids: CATAGYNEQFF. The DNA of the CDR3 is TGTGCCACCGCAGGCTACAATGAGCAGTTCTTC.

This rearrangement joins TRBV2 to TRBJ2-6; 8 nucleotides match TRBD1. V shed 5 bases, J shed 0 bases, and the junction held 6 bases outside the gene matches. The CDR3 has 17 residues. Germline V gene sequence: CDR1 SNHLY, CDR2 FYNNEI. CDR3 loop: CASSWTGSSSGANVLTF. The CDR3 DNA is TGTGCCAGCAGTTGGACAGGGTCTAGCTCTGGGGCCAACGTCCTGACTTTC.

This clone has only one observation. The chain uses TRBV7-9 and TRBJ1-2; 10 bases map to TRBD1. The CDR3 extends over 15 amino acids. Looked up from germline, CDR1 is SEHNR and CDR2 is FQNEAQ (reference sequence). Germline trimming cut 3 bases from V and 5 bases from J; bases unmatched to any gene: 6. CDR3 DNA sequence: TGTGCCAGCAGCTTCGGGACAGGGGTAGGATATGGCTACACCTTC. Encoded protein: CASSFGTGVGYGYTF. Based on the CDR3 plus reference TRBV7-9 and TRBJ1-2, the full variable domain is DTGVSQNPRHKITKRGQNVTFRCDPISEHNRLYWYRQTLGQGPEFLTYFQNEAQLEKSRLLSDRFSAERPKGSFSTLEIQRTEQGDSAMYLCASSFGTGVGYGYTFGSGTRLTVV.

The rearrangement joins TRBV27 to TRBJ2-4; D is unclear. CDR3 size: 14 residues. The germline V and J ends were trimmed by 6 bases and 0 bases, with 9 bases remaining between them. Germline V CDR1 and CDR2: MNHEY, SMNVEV (reference sequence). This CDR3 is CASSQTLAKNIQYF. Written as DNA, the CDR3 is TGTGCCAGCAGCCAGACATTAGCCAAAAACATTCAGTACTTC.

The rearrangement links TRBV27 to TRBJ2-1, with 7 bases matching TRBD1. V dropped 3 bases and J dropped 4; count of bases not matched to a gene: 3. Germline lookup yields CDR1 MNHEY and CDR2 SMNVEV (reference sequence). The CDR3 loop spans 14 amino acids. The CDR3 nucleotides are TGTGCCAGCAGTTTCCCGGGACAGTACAATGAGCAGTTCTTC. Its protein product is CASSFPGQYNEQFF.

V usage is TRBV9 and J usage is TRBJ2-1; a weak D match, TRBD1 (5 bases). The CDR3 sequence is 15 residues long. The V gene's germline CDR1 is SGDLS and CDR2 YYNGEE. Trimming removed 4 bases at V and 0 bases at J, with 11 bases between. Here the CDR3 reads CASSMDTGSYNEQFF. Here the CDR3 DNA reads TGTGCCAGCAGCATGGACACTGGCTCCTACAATGAGCAGTTCTTC.

The CDR3 DNA reads as TGTGCCAGCAGTTACCTGAAGGACAGTGGCTACACCTTC. It codes for CASSYLKDSGYTF. The chain employs TRBV6-5 and TRBJ1-2, with a tentative D call TRBD1 (6 bases). The CDR3 totals 13 residues. Trimming took 2 bases from V and 7 from J, leaving 11 bases between them. CDR1 and CDR2 from the germline V gene are MNHEY and SVGAGI.

The chain couples TRBV3-1 (or the pseudogene TRBV3-2) to TRBJ2-1, with 12 bases identical to TRBD2. Germline CDR1 LGHDT, CDR2 YNNKEL (reference sequence). The CDR3 has 14 residues. The V and J ends lost 1 base and 12 bases, in that order; junction bases with no gene match: 4. CDR3 protein: CASSQATSGGTQFF. CDR3 coding DNA: TGTGCCAGCAGCCAAGCTACTAGCGGGGGGACGCAGTTCTTC.

This CDR3 reads CASSPGGTQKLFF. In nucleotides, the CDR3 is TGTGCCAGCAGCCCCGGCGGGACCCAAAAACTGTTTTTT. V usage is TRBV6-5 and J usage is TRBJ1-4, with D maybe TRBD1 (5 bases). CDR3 length: 13 residues. The germline gives CDR1 MNHEY, CDR2 SVGAGI. V gave up 6 bases and J gave up 9 bases, with 14 bases separating them.